Sequencing of this T cell receptor beta chain was carried out in a study of radiation and T cells in renal cell carcinoma (dated by TCRdb to 2020 to 2021). Regarding the complete study: In total, 53 samples underwent TCR beta sequencing: approximately 25 tumors plus 27 peripheral blood samples. Across all 53 samples, several million unique CDR3 nucleotide sequences encoding 2 million to 3 million unique CDR3 amino acid sequences were identified.

The time point label corresponds to: tumor resected at nephrectomy. This specimen's treatment or condition label, per the study, means: 15 Gy SBRT to primary tumor, nephrectomy 4 weeks later. The samples were obtained from a clinical trial, where primary renal cell carcinomas were treated with 15 Gy stereotactic body radiation therapy and then removed by nephrectomy 4 weeks afterward. All patients had renal cell carcinoma with clear cell pathology. Tumors were dissociated mechanically, digested with collagenase/hyaluronidase at 37 degrees C, processed in gentleMACS C tubes, and stored in liquid nitrogen. The QIAamp DNA Blood Mini Kit (Qiagen) was used to prepare genomic DNA for TCR sequencing. Samples were included in the analyses only if all quality control checks were passed. TCR beta libraries were generated from genomic DNA with the immunoSEQ kit, following the manufacturer's recommendations. To prepare libraries, a first multiplex PCR with proprietary primers was run, followed by a second PCR that added unique barcodes, and a bead cleanup was done after each round. Each sample batch included a kit-provided positive control reaction and a negative control reaction. The final libraries underwent checking on an Agilent 4200 TapeStation D1000 ScreenTape, volumetric pooling, and quantification by qPCR. Sequencing was performed on an Illumina NextSeq500 with a MidOutput 150-cycle cartridge, and 156 Read1 and 15 Index1 cycles were run with kit custom primers. The pooled library was loaded at about 0.96 pM, and roughly 18% PhiX control was spiked in. As for the authors' bioinformatics: The vendor-processed data were analyzed in R, and a clonotype was defined as all T cells that share the same CDR3 nucleotide sequence. For clone abundance analyses, frequencies were normalized to the 10,000 most abundant clones in each sample. Public T cell clones, averaging fewer than five per sample, were removed before analysis. The dominant motif analysis was done with ImmunoMap using the PAM10 matrix, a gap penalty of 30, and a homology threshold of 0.3, and motifs with a cumulative frequency of at least 0.01 were considered dominant. Tumor-enriched and baseline blood-enriched clonotypes were defined by at least a 32-fold difference in abundance between compartments. Tumor-blood repertoire similarity was measured with the Baroni-Urbani and Buser coefficient, and groups were compared using two-tailed Wilcoxon tests in R. TCRdb's version of the immuneACCESS table is confined to in-frame rearrangements and falls short of the full clone set. An unresolved V gene accounts for under half of the shortfall where checked; the remainder is of unknown origin. That table is the source of V, J and clone size, and D and trimming were worked out from the DNA. For this sample there are around 16,000 clones; roughly 50% appear just once. The ten largest account for under 40% of the sample.

A few counts support this clone. There is no known antigen for this receptor. Within one base of it there is no much larger clone, and no base qualities were kept. V loses 10 bases at its end and J loses 0 bases; junction bases beyond the gene matches: 7. Inclusive of the bounding cysteine and phenylalanine, the CDR3 is 14 residues long. CDR3 DNA only is kept here, 42 bases in frame from base 1. Per the germline V gene, SNHLY is the CDR1 and FYNNEI is the CDR2. The investigation overall reported the following: Higher TCR clonality was observed in irradiated tumors than in controls, with an average of approximately 54% of the repertoire accounted for by the top 100 clonotypes, compared with approximately 45% in nephrectomy-only tumors. The single-armed trial design could not address effects of radiation dose or scheduling on the TCR repertoire. Compared with control tumors, irradiated tumors had a greater number of dominant CDR3 motifs, and those motifs took up a bigger portion of the repertoire. No pretreatment tumor biopsies were available, so the baseline intratumoral presence of clonotypes could not be determined. Only small tumor regions of 0.95 to 1 g were available, so intratumoral heterogeneity was not captured. An increase in top tumor clonotypes in blood was observed from baseline to 2 weeks post-radiation, followed by contraction by 4 weeks, which was taken to suggest transient expansion of tumor-resident clones.

The starting material was tumor tissue, obtained from a patient whose treatment included radiotherapy and nephrectomy. The chain uses TRBV2 and TRBJ2-3; TRBD2 matches 7 bases in the middle. This TCR derives from a woman in her sixties with renal cell carcinoma. Here the CDR3 is given as CATSQLASTDTQYF. Here is the DNA: TGTGCCACCTCACAACTAGCGAGCACAGATACGCAGTATTTT.